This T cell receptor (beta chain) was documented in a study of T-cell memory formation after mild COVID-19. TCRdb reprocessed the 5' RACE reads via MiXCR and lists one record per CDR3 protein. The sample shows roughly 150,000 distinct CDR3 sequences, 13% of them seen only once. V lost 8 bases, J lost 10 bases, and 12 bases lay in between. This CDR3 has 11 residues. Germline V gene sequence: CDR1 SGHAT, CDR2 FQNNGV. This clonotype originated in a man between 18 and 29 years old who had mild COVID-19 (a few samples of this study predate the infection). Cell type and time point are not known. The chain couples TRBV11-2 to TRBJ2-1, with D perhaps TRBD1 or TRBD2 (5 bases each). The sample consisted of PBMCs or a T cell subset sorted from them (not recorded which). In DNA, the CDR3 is TGTGCCAGCTCCCGGGGCTCCGAGCAGTTCTTC. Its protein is CASSRGSEQFF.